The 26 T cell receptor beta chains reported below all come from one sample, sequenced in a study of cytomegalovirus exposure and HLA in healthy donors. Assay used: immunoSEQ multiplex PCR; TCRdb lists only in-frame clones, some missing. The sample gives approximately 200,000 clones, around 83% of which show up once; about an eighth is in the top ten. The sample consisted of PBMCs. The receptors were sampled from a woman aged 25 to 45 in good health and CMV-seropositive.

The rearrangement uses TRBV7-6 and TRBJ2-1; possible D gene TRBD1, 6 bases. Trimming shortened V by 5 bases and J by 4 bases, and 15 bases separated the two germline ends. The CDR3 has 15 residues. CDR1 and CDR2 from the germline V gene are SGHVS and FNYEAQ. In DNA form, the CDR3 reads TGTGCCAGCAGCCCGCCCGGGACATATTACAATGAGCAGTTCTTC. As protein: CASSPPGTYYNEQFF. Together with reference TRBV7-6 and TRBJ2-1, the CDR3 gives the full variable domain: GAGVSQSPRYKVTKRGQDVALRCDPISGHVSLYWYRQALGQGPEFLTYFNYEAQQDKSGLPNDRFSAERPEGSISTLTIQRTEQRDSAMYRCASSPPGTYYNEQFFGPGTRLTVL.

This rearrangement joins TRBV20-1 to TRBJ1-2, with no clear D. The CDR3 consists of 10 residues. V lost 3 bases, J lost 13 bases, and 12 bases lay in between. Germline V CDR1 and CDR2: DFQATT, SNEGSKA (reference sequence). The CDR3 is CSASLSLATF. The CDR3 DNA reads as TGCAGTGCTAGTCTCTCTCTGGCCACCTTC.

The chain couples TRBV5-4 to TRBJ1-4; D might be TRBD1 (5 bases). CDR3 length equals 13 residues. The V gene's germline CDR1 is SGHNT and CDR2 YYREEE (reference sequence). V was shortened by 4 bases and J by 8 bases, with 12 bases between the two germline ends. As DNA, the CDR3 is TGTGCCAGCAGCCCCGACAGAAAAGAAAAACTGTTTTTT. Protein product: CASSPDRKEKLFF.

The chain couples TRBV30 to TRBJ2-3; possibly TRBD2 for D (6 bases). The germline V gene has CDR1 GTSNPN and CDR2 SVGIG (reference sequence). The V and J ends lost 1 base and 0 bases respectively, with 14 bases between them. The CDR3 is made up of 16 amino acids. In DNA, the CDR3 is TGTGCCTGGAGTGATAGCGGACGGGTCAGCACAGATACGCAGTATTTT. It translates to CAWSDSGRVSTDTQYF.

This rearrangement joins TRBV5-1 to TRBJ2-5; no definite D call. The germline V gene encodes CDR1 SGHRS and CDR2 YFSETQ. The CDR3 sequence is 11 residues long. V was trimmed by 1 base and J by 5 bases, leaving 3 bases between them. CDR3 sequence (DNA): TGCGCCAGCAGCTTGTATGAGACCCAGTACTTC. Translated: CASSLYETQYF.

J is TRBJ2-7 and V is TRBV7-9, with D possibly matching TRBD1 (6 bases). Deletions cut 1 base from V and 7 bases from J, with 17 bases between. The CDR3 consists of 15 residues. CDR1 is SEHNR and CDR2 is FQNEAQ in the germline V gene (reference sequence). CDR3 in amino acids: CASSLGRQELGEQYF. CDR3 DNA sequence: TGTGCCAGCAGCTTAGGACGACAGGAGCTGGGGGAGCAGTACTTC.

This clone has just one count. One end of the junction does not line up with germline, which may come from a read error. The rearrangement joins TRBV7-7 to TRBJ2-5, with 14 bases identical to TRBD2. Germline V gene lookup returns CDR1 SSHAT and CDR2 FNYEAQ (reference sequence). This CDR3 region has 17 residues. Written as DNA, the CDR3 is TGTGCTAGCAGCCCACCGACCGGGACTAGCGGGAGTGAGACCCAGTACTTC. Encoded protein: CASSPPTGTSGSETQYF.

The J gene is TRBJ2-5, the V gene TRBV29-1, with 7 bases lining up with TRBD2. The CDR3 is made up of 10 amino acids. V trimming: 6 bases; J trimming: 5 bases; junction bases outside the gene matches: 0. From germline, CDR1 is SQVTM and CDR2 ANQGSEA. The CDR3 loop is CSVAGETQYF. In nucleotides, the CDR3 is TGCAGCGTAGCGGGGGAGACCCAGTACTTC.

V and J are TRBV28 and TRBJ1-4; no firm D call. Germline loops: CDR1 MDHEN, CDR2 SYDVKM. There are 14 residues in the CDR3. V gave up 5 bases and J gave up 4 bases, with 11 bases separating them. Here the CDR3 DNA reads TGTGCCAGCAGTGTGGGCTCCTATAATGAAAAACTGTTTTTT. Its translation: CASSVGSYNEKLFF.

This clone is a singleton in its sample. The chain joins TRBV27 to TRBJ2-1; D ambiguous. The CDR3 is 12 amino acids. V was cut by 6 bases and J by 9 bases, with 12 bases left in between. The germline V gene has CDR1 MNHEY and CDR2 SMNVEV (reference sequence). CDR3 in DNA: TGTGCCAGCAGCCCAAACGGTGCTGAGCAGTTCTTC. It specifies CASSPNGAEQFF.

V and J are TRBV5-1 and TRBJ1-1; D call uncertain. The germline V gene encodes CDR1 SGHRS and CDR2 YFSETQ. Trimming stripped 0 bases from V and 3 bases from J, with 6 bases between. This CDR3 has 13 residues. CDR3 sequence reads: CASSLAPDTEAFF. CDR3 bases: TGCGCCAGCAGCTTGGCCCCTGACACTGAAGCTTTCTTT.

This clone was seen only a few times. V and J are TRBV6-1 and TRBJ1-5, with D uncertain. The CDR3 is 12 residues long. Trimming pared 7 bases from V and 4 bases from J, leaving 8 bases between. The germline CDR1 and CDR2 sequences are MNHNS and SASEGT. This chain's CDR3 is CASTQVNQPQHF. CDR3 nucleotides: TGTGCCAGCACCCAGGTAAATCAGCCCCAGCATTTT.

This chain connects TRBV6-6 to TRBJ2-1, with D uncertain. The length of the CDR3 is 14 residues. Per the germline V gene, CDR1 is MNHNY and CDR2 is SVGAGI (reference sequence). Trimming left V 6 bases short and J 1 base short, with 10 bases between. The CDR3, as DNA: TGTGCCAGCAGGATTTACAGTTCCTACAATGAGCAGTTCTTC. Residues: CASRIYSSYNEQFF.

This rearrangement joins TRBV18 to TRBJ2-7, with 10 bases aligning to TRBD1. Germline trimming cut 3 bases from V and 3 bases from J; bases unmatched to any gene: 5. There are 15 residues in the CDR3. Germline loops: CDR1 KGHSH, CDR2 LQKENI. CDR3 sequence reads: CASSPGTGEVYEQYF. The CDR3 region has the DNA TGTGCCAGCTCACCGGGGACAGGGGAGGTCTACGAGCAGTACTTC.

This chain uses TRBV6-6 with TRBJ1-5; no clear D. This CDR3 has 13 amino acids. V was trimmed by 6 bases and J by 5 bases, leaving 11 bases between them. Germline-derived CDR1 and CDR2 are MNHNY and SVGAGI (reference sequence). The CDR3 reads CASRYDRDQPQHF. CDR3 in DNA: TGTGCCAGCAGATATGACCGGGATCAGCCCCAGCATTTT.

This clone was found a few times. The chain recombines TRBV5-1 with TRBJ1-5; a possible D gene is TRBD1 (5 bases). Germline V gives CDR1 SGHRS, CDR2 YFSETQ. V lost 4 bases, J lost 5 bases, and 13 bases lay in between. The CDR3 consists of 14 residues. The CDR3 reads CASSQGHGDQPQHF. The DNA of the CDR3 is TGCGCCAGCAGCCAAGGACACGGTGATCAGCCCCAGCATTTT. The full variable domain, its missing parts supplied by reference TRBV5-1 and TRBJ1-5, is KAGVTQTPRYLIKTRGQQVTLSCSPISGHRSVSWYQQTPGQGLQFLFEYFSETQRNKGNFPGRFSGRQFSNSRSEMNVSTLELGDSALYLCASSQGHGDQPQHFGDGTRLSIL.

This clone has only one observation. V and J are TRBV28 and TRBJ1-3; D remains ambiguous. V was pared by 5 bases and J by 2 bases, with 13 bases between. Germline V lookup: CDR1 MDHEN, CDR2 SYDVKM. The CDR3 sequence is 15 residues long. CDR3 loop: CASSPLQVPGNTIYF. Here the CDR3 DNA reads TGTGCCAGCAGTCCTCTTCAGGTACCTGGAAACACCATATATTTT.

V is TRBV4-1 and J is TRBJ2-1; 9 bases fit TRBD1. J lost 7 bases, V lost 4 bases, and 11 bases had no gene match. Germline V lookup: CDR1 MGHRA, CDR2 YSYEKL. The CDR3 has 16 amino acids. The CDR3 region has the DNA TGCGCCAGCAGCCCATCCCCTGGACAGGGGTCGAATGAGCAGTTCTTC. It is translated as CASSPSPGQGSNEQFF.

The CDR3 here is CARSPDTSVAKNIQYF. In DNA, the CDR3 is TGTGCCAGAAGCCCCGACACCTCGGTAGCCAAAAACATTCAGTACTTC. The chain joins TRBV7-5 to TRBJ2-4; the table's D call TRBD1 went unverified against the DNA. TRBV7-5 is a recognized pseudogene. This CDR3 is 16 amino acids long.

V is TRBV5-4 and J is TRBJ2-1, with 11 bases that match TRBD2. The CDR3 has 16 residues. With V trimmed by 4 bases and J by 5 bases, 8 bases remained unmatched. Germline lookup yields CDR1 SGHNT and CDR2 YYREEE (reference sequence). The CDR3 coding sequence is TGTGCCAGCAGCGGAATCCCGGGACTAGCGGACAATGAGCAGTTCTTC. Protein: CASSGIPGLADNEQFF.

This clone was seen a few times. J is TRBJ1-1 and V is TRBV29-1; a weak D match, TRBD1 (6 bases). This CDR3 contains 11 residues. Trimming took 6 bases from V and 8 from J, leaving 13 bases between them. Germline loops: CDR1 SQVTM, CDR2 ANQGSEA. The CDR3 region has the DNA TGCAGCGTAAGAAGGGGGACCGAAGCTTTCTTT. It specifies CSVRRGTEAFF.

The CDR3 DNA sequence: TGTGCCACCTCCCGGAGGGTTACCTACGAGCAGTACTTC. This gives the protein CATSRRVTYEQYF. The chain has TRBV6-5 and TRBJ2-7; tentative D call: TRBD2 (6 bases). This CDR3 has 13 amino acids. Per germline, CDR1 MNHEY and CDR2 SVGAGI. V lost 10 bases and J lost 2, with 15 bases in between.

This chain links TRBV7-8 with TRBJ1-5; 8 nucleotides align to TRBD1. Germline V CDR1 and CDR2: SGHVS, FQNEAQ. This CDR3 is built from 18 residues. The ends lost 5 bases at V and 0 bases at J; junction bases unmatched: 12. The CDR3 region is CASSLRGTGVYSNQPQHF. The CDR3 bases are TGTGCCAGCAGCCTAAGGGGGACAGGCGTCTATAGCAATCAGCCCCAGCATTTT. Drawing the rest from reference TRBV7-8 and TRBJ1-5, the complete variable domain is GAGVSQSPRYKVAKRGQDVALRCDPISGHVSLFWYQQALGQGPEFLTYFQNEAQLDKSGLPSDRFFAERPEGSVSTLKIQRTQQEDSAVYLCASSLRGTGVYSNQPQHFGDGTRLSIL.

J is TRBJ2-5 and V is TRBV11-1; D ambiguous. This CDR3 is 16 amino acids long. CDR1 is SGHAT, CDR2 FQDESV, per germline (reference sequence). Trimming left V 1 base short and J 5 bases short, with 17 bases between. CDR3 DNA sequence: TGTGCCAGCAGCTTAGTGGTCGGGTCCCGGTGGGAGACCCAGTACTTC. Amino acids: CASSLVVGSRWETQYF.

This chain connects TRBV6-6 to TRBJ1-2; D gene uncertain. Germline V gene sequence: CDR1 MNHNY, CDR2 SVGAGI (reference sequence). The CDR3 is 16 residues long. Trimming pared 2 bases from V and 0 bases from J, leaving 13 bases between. The CDR3 loop reads CASSYGGIGTNYGYTF. CDR3 nucleotides: TGTGCCAGCAGTTACGGAGGAATAGGCACTAACTATGGCTACACCTTC.

This chain connects TRBV6-5 to TRBJ2-7; TRBD1 might be the D (6 bases). CDR1 and CDR2 from the germline V gene are MNHEY and SVGAGI. The CDR3 loop spans 14 amino acids. Trimming cost V 6 bases and J 4 bases, with 16 bases left between them. The CDR3 region is CASSRTEEPYEQYF. CDR3 sequence (DNA): TGTGCCAGCAGCCGGACAGAAGAGCCGTACGAGCAGTACTTC.